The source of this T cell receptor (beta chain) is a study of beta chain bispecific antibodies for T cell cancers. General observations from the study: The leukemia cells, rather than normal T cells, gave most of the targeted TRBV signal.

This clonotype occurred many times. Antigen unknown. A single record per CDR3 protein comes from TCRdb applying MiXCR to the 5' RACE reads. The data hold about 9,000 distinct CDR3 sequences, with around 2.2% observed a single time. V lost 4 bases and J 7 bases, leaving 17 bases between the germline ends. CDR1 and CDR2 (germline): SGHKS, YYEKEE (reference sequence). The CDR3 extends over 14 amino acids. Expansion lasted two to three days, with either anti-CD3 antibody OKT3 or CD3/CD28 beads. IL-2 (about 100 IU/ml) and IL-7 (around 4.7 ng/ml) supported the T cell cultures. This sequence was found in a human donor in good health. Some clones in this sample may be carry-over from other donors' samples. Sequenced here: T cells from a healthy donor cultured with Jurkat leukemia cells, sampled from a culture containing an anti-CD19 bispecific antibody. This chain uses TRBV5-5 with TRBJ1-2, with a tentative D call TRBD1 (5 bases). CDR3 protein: CASSDGTGSGGYTF. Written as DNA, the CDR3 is TGTGCCAGCAGCGATGGGACGGGGTCCGGTGGCTACACCTTC.